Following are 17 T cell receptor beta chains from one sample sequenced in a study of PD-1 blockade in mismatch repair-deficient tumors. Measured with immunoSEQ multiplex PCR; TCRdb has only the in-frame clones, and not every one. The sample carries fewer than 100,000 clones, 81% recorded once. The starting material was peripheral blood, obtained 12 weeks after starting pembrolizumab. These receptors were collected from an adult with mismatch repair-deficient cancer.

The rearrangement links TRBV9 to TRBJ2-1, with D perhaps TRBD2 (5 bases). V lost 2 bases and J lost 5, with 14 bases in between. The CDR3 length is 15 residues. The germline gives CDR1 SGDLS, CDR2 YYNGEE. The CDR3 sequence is CASSVRLAGDNEQFF. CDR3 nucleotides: TGTGCCAGCAGCGTTAGGCTAGCCGGAGACAATGAGCAGTTCTTC.

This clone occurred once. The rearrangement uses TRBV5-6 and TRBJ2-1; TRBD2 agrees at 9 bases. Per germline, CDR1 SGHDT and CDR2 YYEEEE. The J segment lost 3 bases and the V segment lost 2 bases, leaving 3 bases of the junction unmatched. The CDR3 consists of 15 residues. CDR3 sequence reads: CASSFSGRDYNEQFF. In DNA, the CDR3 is TGTGCCAGCAGCTTTAGCGGGAGAGACTACAATGAGCAGTTCTTC. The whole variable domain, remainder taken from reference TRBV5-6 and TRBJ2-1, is DAGVTQSPTHLIKTRGQQVTLRCSPKSGHDTVSWYQQALGQGPQFIFQYYEEEERQRGNFPDRFSGHQFPNYSSELNVNALLLGDSALYLCASSFSGRDYNEQFFGPGTRLTVL.

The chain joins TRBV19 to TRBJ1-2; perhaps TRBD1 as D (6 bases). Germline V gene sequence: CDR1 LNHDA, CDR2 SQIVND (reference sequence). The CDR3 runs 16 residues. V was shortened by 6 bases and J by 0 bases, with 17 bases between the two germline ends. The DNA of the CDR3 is TGTGCCAGTAGCCTATCGGGGGCAATTTCTAACTATGGCTACACCTTC. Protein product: CASSLSGAISNYGYTF.

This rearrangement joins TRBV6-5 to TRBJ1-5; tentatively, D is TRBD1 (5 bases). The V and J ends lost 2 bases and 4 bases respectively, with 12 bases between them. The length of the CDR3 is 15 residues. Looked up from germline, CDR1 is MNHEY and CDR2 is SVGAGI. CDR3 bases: TGTGCCAGCAGTTACGCCGATTCAGGGAATCAGCCCCAGCATTTT. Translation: CASSYADSGNQPQHF.

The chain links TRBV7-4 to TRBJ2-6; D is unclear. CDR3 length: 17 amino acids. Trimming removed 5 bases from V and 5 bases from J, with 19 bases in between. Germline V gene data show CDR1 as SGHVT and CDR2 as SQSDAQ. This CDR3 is CASSRRDSQSRANVLTF. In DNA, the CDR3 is TGTGCCAGCAGCCGGCGTGACTCACAAAGTCGGGCCAACGTCCTGACTTTC. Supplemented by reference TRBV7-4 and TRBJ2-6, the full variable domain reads GAGVSQSPRYKVAKRGRDVALRCDSISGHVTLYWYRQTLGQGSEVLTYSQSDAQRDKSGRPSGRFSAERPERSVSTLKIQRTEQGDSAVYLCASSRRDSQSRANVLTFGAGSRLTVL.

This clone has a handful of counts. The CDR3 here is CASSLIGEPQHF. CDR3 nucleotide sequence: TGTGCCAGCAGTCTCATCGGGGAGCCCCAGCATTTT. This sequence joins TRBV27 and TRBJ1-5; D gene unclear. CDR3 length: 12 amino acids. The V gene lost 5 bases and the J gene lost 8 bases, with 10 bases spanning the gap. Per germline, CDR1 MNHEY and CDR2 SMNVEV (reference sequence).

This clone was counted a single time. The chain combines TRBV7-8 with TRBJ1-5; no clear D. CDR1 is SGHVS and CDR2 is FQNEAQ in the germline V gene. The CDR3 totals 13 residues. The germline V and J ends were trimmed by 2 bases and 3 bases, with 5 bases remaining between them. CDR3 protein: CASSLSSNQPQHF. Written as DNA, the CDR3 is TGTGCCAGCAGCTTATCTTCCAATCAGCCCCAGCATTTT.

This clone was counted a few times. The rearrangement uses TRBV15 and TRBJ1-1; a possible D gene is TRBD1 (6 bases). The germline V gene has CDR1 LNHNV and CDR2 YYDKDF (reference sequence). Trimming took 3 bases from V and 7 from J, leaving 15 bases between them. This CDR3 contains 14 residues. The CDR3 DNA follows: TGTGCCACCAGCAGTCCGCAGGGGATAGTTGAAGCTTTCTTT. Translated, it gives CATSSPQGIVEAFF.

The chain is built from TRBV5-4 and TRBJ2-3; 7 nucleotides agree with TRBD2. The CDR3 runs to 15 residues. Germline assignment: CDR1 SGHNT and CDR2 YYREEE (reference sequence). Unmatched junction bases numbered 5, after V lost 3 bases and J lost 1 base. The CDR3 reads CASSWGSGGTDTQYF. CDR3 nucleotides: TGTGCCAGCAGCTGGGGGAGCGGGGGCACAGATACGCAGTATTTT. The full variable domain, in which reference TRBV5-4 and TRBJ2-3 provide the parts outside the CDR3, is ETGVTQSPTHLIKTRGQQVTLRCSSQSGHNTVSWYQQALGQGPQFIFQYYREEENGRGNFPPRFSGLQFPNYSSELNVNALELDDSALYLCASSWGSGGTDTQYFGPGTRLTVL.

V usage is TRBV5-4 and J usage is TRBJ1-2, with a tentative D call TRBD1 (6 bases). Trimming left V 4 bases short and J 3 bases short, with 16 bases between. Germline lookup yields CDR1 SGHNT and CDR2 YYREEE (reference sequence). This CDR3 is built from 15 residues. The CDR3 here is CASSRSGAWDYGYTF. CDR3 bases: TGTGCCAGCAGCCGATCAGGGGCCTGGGACTATGGCTACACCTTC.

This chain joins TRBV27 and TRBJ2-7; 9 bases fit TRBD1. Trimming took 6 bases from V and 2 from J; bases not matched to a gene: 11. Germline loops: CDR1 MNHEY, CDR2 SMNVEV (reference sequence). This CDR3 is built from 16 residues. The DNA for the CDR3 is TGTGCCAGCAGGCGGGGACAGGGCGAGGGTCCCTACGAGCAGTACTTC. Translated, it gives CASRRGQGEGPYEQYF.

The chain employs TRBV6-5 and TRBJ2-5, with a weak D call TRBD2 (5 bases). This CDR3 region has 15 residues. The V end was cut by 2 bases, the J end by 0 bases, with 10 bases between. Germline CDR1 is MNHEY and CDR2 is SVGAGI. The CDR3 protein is CASSYNGLDQETQYF. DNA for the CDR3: TGTGCCAGCAGTTACAATGGACTCGACCAAGAGACCCAGTACTTC.

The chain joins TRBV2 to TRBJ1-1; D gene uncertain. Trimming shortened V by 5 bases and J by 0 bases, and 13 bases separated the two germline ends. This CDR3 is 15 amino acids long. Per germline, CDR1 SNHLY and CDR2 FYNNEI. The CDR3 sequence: CASSLLHGVNTEAFF. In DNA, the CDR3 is TGTGCCAGCAGTCTTCTACACGGAGTGAACACTGAAGCTTTCTTT.

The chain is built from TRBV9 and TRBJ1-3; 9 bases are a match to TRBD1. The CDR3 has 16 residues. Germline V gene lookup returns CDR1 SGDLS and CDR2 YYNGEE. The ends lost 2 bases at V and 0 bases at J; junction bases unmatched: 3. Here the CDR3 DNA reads TGTGCCAGCAGCGTCGGACAGGGGTACTCTGGAAACACCATATATTTT. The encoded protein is CASSVGQGYSGNTIYF.

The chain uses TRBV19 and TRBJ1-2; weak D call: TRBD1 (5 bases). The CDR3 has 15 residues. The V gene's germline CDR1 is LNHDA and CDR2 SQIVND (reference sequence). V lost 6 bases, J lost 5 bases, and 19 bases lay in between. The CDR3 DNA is TGTGCCAGTAGATTGGCGGGGCCGGGAAGTTATGGCTACACCTTC. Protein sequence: CASRLAGPGSYGYTF. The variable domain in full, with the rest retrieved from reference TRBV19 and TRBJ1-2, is DGGITQSPKYLFRKEGQNVTLSCEQNLNHDAMYWYRQDPGQGLRLIYYSQIVNDFQKGDIAEGYSVSREKKESFPLTVTSAQKNPTAFYLCASRLAGPGSYGYTFGSGTRLTVV.

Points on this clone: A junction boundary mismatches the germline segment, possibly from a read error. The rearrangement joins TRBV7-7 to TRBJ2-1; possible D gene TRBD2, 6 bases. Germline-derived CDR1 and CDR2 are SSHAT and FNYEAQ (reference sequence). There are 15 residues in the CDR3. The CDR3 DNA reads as TGTGCTAGCAGCTTACAGGACTGGGGGGACAATGAGCAGTTCTTC. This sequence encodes CASSLQDWGDNEQFF.

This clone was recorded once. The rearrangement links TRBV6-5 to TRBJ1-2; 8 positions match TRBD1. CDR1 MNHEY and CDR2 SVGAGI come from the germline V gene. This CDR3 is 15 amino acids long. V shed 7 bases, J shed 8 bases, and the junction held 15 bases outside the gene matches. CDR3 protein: CASTALGGAGGGYTF. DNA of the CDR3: TGTGCCAGCACCGCCCTTGGGGGGGCAGGGGGCGGCTACACCTTC.